This T cell receptor beta chain stems from a study of blood T cell repertoires in COVID-19. The table came from immunoSEQ multiplex PCR; TCRdb's copy has only in-frame clones and leaves some out. The table records 200,000 to 300,000 clones, about 85% of them present only once. J was trimmed by 1 base and V by 3 bases; bases with no gene match: 3. The CDR3 has 15 amino acids. Germline CDR1 and CDR2: SGDLS and YYNGEE. The V and J genes are TRBV9 and TRBJ1-5; 8 positions agree with TRBD1. This receptor was obtained from a man in his 60s who had recovered from COVID-19. Sequencing was carried out using peripheral blood. The CDR3 loop reads CASSAGQGSNQPQHF. The CDR3 DNA follows: TGTGCCAGCAGCGCAGGACAGGGCAGCAATCAGCCCCAGCATTTT.